This note documents a single T cell receptor beta chain sequence. Its antigen is not identified. This record comes from a study of cytomegalovirus exposure and HLA in healthy donors. Findings of the study overall: Further analysis was carried out later, and it showed several of the most significant clusters appearing linked to common viral pathogens. Follow-up analysis found HLA locus-dependent TCR association rates, highest for DRB1 and lowest for HLA-C. Apart from CMV serostatus, no immune exposure information was available. The Asian-associated ancestry cluster reportedly had fewer N-insertions than the roughly 670-donor mean in a later analysis.

Researchers ran the PCR with 60 Vbeta and 13 Jbeta primers. The data were produced by immunoSEQ multiplex PCR, yet TCRdb's version contains in-frame clones alone and is incomplete. The repertoire consists of 80,000 or so clones, with 10% occurring once and the leading ten covering approximately 24%. Deletions cut 0 bases from V and 2 bases from J, with 13 bases between. CDR1 and CDR2 (germline): MNHNS, SASEGT. This CDR3 has 16 residues. The genes are TRBV6-1 and TRBJ1-2; D is perhaps TRBD1 (6 bases). What was sequenced was PBMCs. The sequence was collected from a man in his 60s in good health and CMV-seropositive. CDR3: CASSEALPGTNYGYTF. CDR3 coding DNA: TGTGCCAGCAGTGAAGCGCTTCCAGGGACAAACTATGGCTACACCTTC.